This entry lists 13 T cell receptor beta chains sequenced from one sample in a study of blood T cell repertoires in COVID-19. The assay was immunoSEQ multiplex PCR, and TCRdb's table has in-frame clones only and misses some. The sample contains a few hundred thousand clones, 70% to 90% of which appear only once. The sequenced sample consisted of PBMCs or T cells enriched from blood (not recorded which). The receptors stem from a woman in her twenties or thirties who had recovered from COVID-19.

The chain combines TRBV5-8 with TRBJ2-7, with D possibly matching TRBD1 (5 bases). Trimming took 7 bases from V and 0 from J, leaving 11 bases between them. Germline CDR1 is SGHTS and CDR2 is YDEGEE. CDR3 length: 13 residues. The CDR3 DNA reads as TGTGCCAGCCGACGACAGAGCTCCTACGAGCAGTACTTC. It specifies CASRRQSSYEQYF.

V and J are TRBV9 and TRBJ2-2; 13 nucleotides line up with TRBD2. CDR1 and CDR2 from the germline V gene are SGDLS and YYNGEE. This CDR3 has 18 amino acids. Germline trimming cut 4 bases from V and 3 bases from J; bases unmatched to any gene: 9. CDR3 loop: CASSRTSGGARDTGELFF. The CDR3, as DNA: TGTGCCAGCAGCAGAACTAGCGGGGGGGCCAGGGACACCGGGGAGCTGTTTTTT.

This clone was counted once. The V gene is TRBV5-1, the J gene TRBJ2-5, with 9 bases fitting TRBD1. The germline V gene encodes CDR1 SGHRS and CDR2 YFSETQ. The CDR3 consists of 18 residues. Trimming removed 0 bases from V and 0 bases from J; junction bases left unmatched: 9. In DNA form, the CDR3 reads TGCGCCAGCAGCTTGGCGGACAGGGGCCTTTCGTACCAAGAGACCCAGTACTTC. Residues: CASSLADRGLSYQETQYF.

This chain uses TRBV5-4 with TRBJ2-2; D perhaps matches TRBD2 (7 bases). V gave up 4 bases and J gave up 4 bases, with 17 bases separating them. Germline V gives CDR1 SGHNT, CDR2 YYREEE (reference sequence). The CDR3 consists of 16 residues. The CDR3 DNA reads TGTGCCAGCAGCCCCCTCGGGGGCGGGAGCACCGGGGAGCTGTTTTTT. It is translated as CASSPLGGGSTGELFF. Together with reference TRBV5-4 and TRBJ2-2, the CDR3 gives the full variable domain: ETGVTQSPTHLIKTRGQQVTLRCSSQSGHNTVSWYQQALGQGPQFIFQYYREEENGRGNFPPRFSGLQFPNYSSELNVNALELDDSALYLCASSPLGGGSTGELFFGEGSRLTVL.

This clone appeared a single time. This CDR3 is CASRAARTGGEQYF. CDR3 bases: TGCGCCAGCAGAGCGGCCAGGACAGGGGGCGAGCAGTACTTC. This chain joins TRBV10-2 and TRBJ2-7; 10 bases match TRBD1. Germline lookup yields CDR1 WSHSY and CDR2 SAAADI. Trimming removed 6 bases from V and 6 bases from J; junction bases left unmatched: 8. CDR3 length: 14 residues.

In this sample, this clone turned up once. This chain connects TRBV18 to TRBJ1-5, with 7 nucleotides matching TRBD1. CDR1 and CDR2 (germline): KGHSH, LQKENI. The CDR3 length is 17 residues. V trimming: 6 bases; J trimming: 1 base; junction bases outside the gene matches: 12. CDR3 sequence (DNA): TGTGCCAGCTCCCCCGAGGAGGGGGCGCCGAGCAATCAGCCCCAGCATTTT. As protein: CASSPEEGAPSNQPQHF.

The chain employs TRBV30 and TRBJ1-2; no clear D. The germline V and J ends were trimmed by 1 base and 5 bases, with 14 bases remaining between them. This CDR3 region has 14 residues. The V gene's germline CDR1 is GTSNPN and CDR2 SVGIG (reference sequence). In DNA form, the CDR3 reads TGTGCCTGGAGTGAGATCTCACAGCTGTATGGCTACACCTTC. This translates into CAWSEISQLYGYTF.

The rearrangement joins TRBV2 to TRBJ1-1, with a possible D match to TRBD1 (5 bases). The V end lost 8 bases, the J end lost 4 bases, and 17 bases lay between the germline ends. This CDR3 is built from 14 residues. Germline V lookup: CDR1 SNHLY, CDR2 FYNNEI. The DNA of the CDR3 is TGTGCCAGCCGTGGACAATGGGGGGGCACTGAAGCTTTCTTT. Amino acid sequence: CASRGQWGGTEAFF.

The gene calls are TRBV4-1 and TRBJ2-1, with 7 bases matching TRBD2. The germline V gene has CDR1 MGHRA and CDR2 YSYEKL. V lost 3 bases to trimming and J lost 2 bases; unmatched junction nucleotides: 10. CDR3 length: 17 amino acids. The CDR3 sequence: CASSQGSGAGAYNEQFF. DNA for the CDR3: TGCGCCAGCAGCCAGGGATCCGGGGCGGGGGCCTACAATGAGCAGTTCTTC.

This clone showed up just once. This rearrangement joins TRBV7-3 to TRBJ2-3, with 9 bases aligning to TRBD1. Germline CDR1 is SGHTA and CDR2 is FQGTGA. V trimming: 4 bases; J trimming: 3 bases; junction bases outside the gene matches: 11. The CDR3 length is 17 residues. Here the CDR3 reads CASSSMTYRGRTDTQYF. The CDR3 bases are TGTGCCAGCAGCTCCATGACCTACAGGGGGCGGACAGATACGCAGTATTTT.

The genes are TRBV19 and TRBJ1-4, with D possibly TRBD1 on 6 matching bases. This CDR3 has 12 residues. Germline V gene lookup returns CDR1 LNHDA and CDR2 SQIVND (reference sequence). The V end lost 7 bases, the J end lost 11 bases, and 14 bases lay between the germline ends. The CDR3: CASTPGGRKLFF. CDR3 sequence (DNA): TGTGCCAGTACCCCGGGGGGGCGGAAACTGTTTTTT.

This clone was found once. The chain joins TRBV4-1 to TRBJ1-1; tentative D call: TRBD1 (5 bases). The CDR3 is 16 residues long. Per germline, CDR1 MGHRA and CDR2 YSYEKL. Trimming pared 0 bases from V and 6 bases from J, leaving 17 bases between. CDR3 nucleotide sequence: TGCGCCAGCAGCCAAGAGATTGCTGGTGGGGGGTCTGAAGCTTTCTTT. As protein: CASSQEIAGGGSEAFF.

The chain couples TRBV19 to TRBJ1-5; D not certain. CDR1 LNHDA and CDR2 SQIVND come from the germline V gene (reference sequence). This CDR3 is built from 16 residues. Trimming removed 3 bases at V and 0 bases at J, with 12 bases between. DNA of the CDR3: TGTGCCAGTAGTATGGAGGTCAGTATTAGCAATCAGCCCCAGCATTTT. Protein: CASSMEVSISNQPQHF.